The sequence of this TCR beta chain was determined in a study of brain metastases from non-small cell lung cancer. Sequenced by immunoSEQ multiplex PCR; TCRdb stores in-frame clones only, minus some. This sample has a few thousand clones, with approximately 90% found just once. Germline loops: CDR1 ENHRY, CDR2 SYGVKD. The CDR3 consists of 14 residues. V was cut by 6 bases and J by 8 bases, with 19 bases left in between. Notes on the study in general: T-cell clones appeared expanded in around 64% of brain metastases relative to matched primary tumors. Paired brain metastases and primary tumors largely shared TCR repertoires.

In regard to this clone: No antigen is known for it.

This chain uses TRBV10-3 with TRBJ1-2; the D is unclear. The sequencing sample was made of primary lung tumor tissue. This clonotype was obtained from a donor over 35 with non-small cell lung cancer. This CDR3 is CAIRAPTETMGYTF. Written as DNA, the CDR3 is TGTGCCATCAGGGCACCCACCGAAACTATGGGCTACACCTTC.